These 17 T cell receptor beta chains share one sample of origin, sequenced in a study of CD8+ T cells in alopecia areata. Extraction and reverse transcription of RNA yielded cDNA as the sequencing template. Generated by immunoSEQ multiplex PCR, the TCRdb table keeps only in-frame clones and is missing some. In the table there are 140,000 or so clones, about three fifths of which are singletons. Sequencing was done on a sample of CD8+ T cells sorted from blood. Receptor source: a human donor in good health.

V usage is TRBV28 and J usage is TRBJ2-7; TRBD1 matches 8 bases. The CDR3 spans 15 residues. V was pared by 7 bases and J by 3 bases, with 11 bases of the junction left unmatched. The germline V gene encodes CDR1 MDHEN and CDR2 SYDVKM. The CDR3 here is CASTNGRTGSYEQYF. The CDR3 nucleotides read TGTGCCAGCACAAATGGCCGGACAGGGAGCTACGAGCAGTACTTC.

This rearrangement joins TRBV6-1 to TRBJ2-7, with a weak D call TRBD1 (5 bases). CDR1 is MNHNS and CDR2 is SASEGT in the germline V gene. The V and J ends lost 1 base and 5 bases respectively, with 9 bases between them. CDR3 length: 13 residues. The CDR3 protein is CASSEVGADEQYF. The CDR3 nucleotides read TGTGCCAGCAGTGAAGTAGGGGCTGACGAGCAGTACTTC.

This chain links TRBV7-2 with TRBJ2-5; the match to TRBD1 covers 8 bases. Trimming took 6 bases from V and 5 from J; bases not matched to a gene: 11. Germline V gives CDR1 SGHTA, CDR2 FQGNSA. This CDR3 region has 15 residues. CDR3 loop: CASSSLDRGVETQYF. The CDR3 coding sequence is TGTGCCAGCAGTTCTCTCGACAGGGGCGTGGAGACCCAGTACTTC.

This clone was counted only a few times. V and J are TRBV29-1 and TRBJ2-7; D not certain. Germline V gene lookup returns CDR1 SQVTM and CDR2 ANQGSEA. The CDR3 loop spans 12 amino acids. Trimming took 0 bases from V and 6 from J, leaving 9 bases between them. The DNA for the CDR3 is TGCAGCGTTGAAGATCCGGCGGTCGAGCAGTACTTC. This translates into CSVEDPAVEQYF.

The chain carries TRBV27 and TRBJ2-7; no firm D call. The CDR3 is made up of 13 amino acids. Germline CDR1 and CDR2: MNHEY and SMNVEV (reference sequence). With 3 bases removed from V and 0 bases from J, the gap between germline ends came to 6 bases. CDR3 nucleotides: TGTGCCAGCAGTTTTGCCCTCTCCTACGAGCAGTACTTC. It codes for CASSFALSYEQYF.

The rearrangement joins TRBV29-1 to TRBJ1-2; TRBD1 is a possible D gene (6 bases). Germline-derived CDR1 and CDR2 are SQVTM and ANQGSEA. There are 11 residues in the CDR3. The V end was cut by 0 bases, the J end by 14 bases, with 13 bases between. The CDR3 region has the DNA TGCAGCGTTGAAGATCGTACAGGGAGAACCTTC. It codes for CSVEDRTGRTF.

This clone was seen repeatedly, ten times or more. Other DNA variants within this sample encode the same CDR3. The chain recombines TRBV19 with TRBJ1-1, with unresolved D. V shed 6 bases and J shed 1 base, with 3 bases lying between them. Germline-derived CDR1 and CDR2 are LNHDA and SQIVND (reference sequence). CDR3 length: 11 amino acids. This chain's CDR3 is CASRENTEAFF. The DNA for the CDR3 is TGTGCCAGTAGGGAGAACACTGAAGCTTTCTTT. Drawing the rest from reference TRBV19 and TRBJ1-1, the complete variable domain is DGGITQSPKYLFRKEGQNVTLSCEQNLNHDAMYWYRQDPGQGLRLIYYSQIVNDFQKGDIAEGYSVSREKKESFPLTVTSAQKNPTAFYLCASRENTEAFFGQGTRLTVV.

This clone has only one observation. The V gene is TRBV15, the J gene TRBJ1-2, with no clear D. This CDR3 is built from 13 residues. V lost 2 bases and J 6 bases, leaving 10 bases between the germline ends. Germline CDR1 LNHNV, CDR2 YYDKDF (reference sequence). CDR3 protein: CATSRHESDGYTF. The CDR3 DNA reads TGTGCCACCAGCAGACACGAATCGGATGGCTACACCTTC.

The chain employs TRBV30 and TRBJ2-4, with TRBD2 identical over 12 bases. The length of the CDR3 is 20 residues. The trim removed 2 bases at V and 6 bases at J, leaving 20 bases unmatched. Germline CDR1 GTSNPN, CDR2 SVGIG (reference sequence). CDR3 in DNA: TGTGCCTGGAGTCCACCCACCTTCTTCCCGACTAGCGGGAGAGGAAACATTCAGTACTTC. Translating it yields CAWSPPTFFPTSGRGNIQYF.

The CDR3 nucleotides are TGCAGCGTTAGGACTAGCGGGAGAGGGTCCTACAATGAGCAGTTCTTC. Protein sequence: CSVRTSGRGSYNEQFF. V gene TRBV29-1 combines with J gene TRBJ2-1; 13 nucleotides match TRBD2. V shed 5 bases, J shed 1 base, and the junction held 5 bases outside the gene matches. This CDR3 comprises 16 residues. The V gene's germline CDR1 is SQVTM and CDR2 ANQGSEA.

The rearrangement uses TRBV9 and TRBJ2-4, with TRBD1 matching over 7 bases. Germline CDR1 and CDR2: SGDLS and YYNGEE. J lost 8 bases, V lost 3 bases, and 5 bases had no gene match. This CDR3 comprises 13 residues. CDR3 sequence reads: CASSAGDRDIQYF. The CDR3 nucleotides read TGTGCCAGCAGCGCAGGGGACAGAGACATTCAGTACTTC.

This sequence joins TRBV20-1 and TRBJ2-7, with D hard to call. The V end lost 5 bases, the J end lost 3 bases, and 8 bases lay between the germline ends. CDR3 length equals 11 residues. Germline V CDR1 and CDR2: DFQATT, SNEGSKA (reference sequence). DNA for the CDR3: TGCAGTGCTCGAGGAAGCTACGAGCAGTACTTC. Residues: CSARGSYEQYF.

The gene calls are TRBV30 and TRBJ1-5, with D hard to call. The V and J ends lost 0 bases and 4 bases respectively, with 10 bases between them. Germline lookup yields CDR1 GTSNPN and CDR2 SVGIG (reference sequence). The CDR3 loop spans 14 amino acids. Written as DNA, the CDR3 is TGTGCCTGGAGTGTAGGAGGCTTGAATCAGCCCCAGCATTTT. Protein sequence: CAWSVGGLNQPQHF. Filled out from reference TRBV30 and TRBJ1-5, the complete variable domain reads SQTIHQWPATLVQPVGSPLSLECTVEGTSNPNLYWYRQAAGRGLQLLFYSVGIGQISSEVPQNLSASRPQDRQFILSSKKLLLSDSGFYLCAWSVGGLNQPQHFGDGTRLSIL.

The genes are TRBV29-1 and TRBJ2-1; 7 bases are a match to TRBD2. V dropped 6 bases and J dropped 7; count of bases not matched to a gene: 15. This CDR3 spans 15 amino acids. Germline assignment: CDR1 SQVTM and CDR2 ANQGSEA. The CDR3, as DNA: TGCAGCGTCAACGGTCTGGGCGGGAGATGGAATGAGCAGTTCTTC. Translated, it gives CSVNGLGGRWNEQFF.

The chain has TRBV30 and TRBJ2-7; 12 nucleotides agree with TRBD2. J lost 1 base, V lost 3 bases, and 1 base had no gene match. The CDR3 length is 14 residues. The V gene's germline CDR1 is GTSNPN and CDR2 SVGIG (reference sequence). The CDR3 is CAWRGTSGSYEQYF. CDR3 nucleotide sequence: TGTGCCTGGAGGGGGACTAGCGGGTCCTACGAGCAGTACTTC.

This clone has only a few counts. The CDR3 nucleotides are TGTGCCAGCAGCGTAGGCTTTAGCAATCAGCCCCAGCATTTT. This encodes CASSVGFSNQPQHF. V is TRBV9 and J is TRBJ1-5, with D hard to call. The CDR3 has 14 amino acids. V gave up 0 bases and J gave up 0 bases, with 4 bases separating them. Germline CDR1 reads SGDLS; CDR2 reads YYNGEE.

The chain carries TRBV27 and TRBJ2-7, with TRBD1 as a possible D gene (5 bases). V shed 1 base and J shed 1 base, with 11 bases lying between them. The CDR3 has 15 amino acids. Per germline, CDR1 MNHEY and CDR2 SMNVEV (reference sequence). CDR3 bases: TGTGCCAGCAGTTTATGGGGCGACGCTTCCTACGAGCAGTACTTC. This codes for CASSLWGDASYEQYF.